These 27 T cell receptor beta chains were sequenced from one sample in a study of T cells after yellow fever vaccination. TCRdb reprocessed the 5' RACE reads via MiXCR and lists one record per CDR3 protein. The sample carries some 130,000 distinct CDR3 sequences, around 6.3% recorded once. The sample consisted of CD4+ T cells sorted from PBMCs, taken 10 days after the yellow fever booster vaccination. The receptor set was obtained from a man in his thirties or forties who received the YFV17D yellow fever vaccine.

This clonotype was detected once. With a much larger clone just one base away, this may be a read error. V gene TRBV6-5 combines with J gene TRBJ1-2; D is possibly TRBD1 (5 bases). The CDR3 loop spans 13 amino acids. Germline values: CDR1 MNHEY, CDR2 SVGAGI. CDR3 residues: CDSSYGERGGYTF. The CDR3 nucleotides are TGTGACAGCAGTTACGGGGAAAGGGGCGGCTACACCTTC.

This clonotype was seen at least ten times. The junction and the germline gene differ at one end; a read error may be behind it. The chain combines TRBV7-7 with TRBJ2-5; 7 bases agree with TRBD2. Germline assignment: CDR1 SSHAT and CDR2 FNYEAQ (reference sequence). The CDR3 loop spans 15 amino acids. The CDR3 DNA sequence: TGTGCTAGCAGCACCGGGAGGAGCGGCAAAGAGACCCAGTACTTC. This translates into CASSTGRSGKETQYF.

This clonotype was recorded many times. This chain connects TRBV6-2 or TRBV6-3 to TRBJ2-2; D uncertain. The germline CDR1 and CDR2 sequences are MNHEY and SVGEGT. The V and J ends lost 7 bases and 5 bases respectively, with 14 bases between them. This CDR3 has 14 residues. CDR3 DNA: TGTGCCAGCACCGTTAGGTCGGTAACCGGGGAGCTGTTTTTT. It specifies CASTVRSVTGELFF.

The sample holds many counts of this clonotype. The chain is built from TRBV21-1 and TRBJ2-6; TRBD1 reflects the table's D call only, with no check against the DNA. TRBV21-1 is a pseudogene locus. The CDR3 has 19 residues. Here the CDR3 DNA reads TGTGCCAGCAGCAAAGGTCGGGGCAGGGGGCCCTCTGGGGCCAACGTCCTGACTTTC. Its protein is CASSKGRGRGPSGANVLTF.

This clonotype was detected many times. The J gene is TRBJ1-1, the V gene TRBV4-3; 7 nucleotides line up with TRBD1. Germline V lookup: CDR1 LGHNA, CDR2 YSLEER. The CDR3 spans 16 residues. V trimming: 2 bases; J trimming: 0 bases; junction bases outside the gene matches: 6. The CDR3 nucleotides are TGCGCCAGCAGCCAACTTGCCGGGACAGTGAACACTGAAGCTTTCTTT. Translated, it gives CASSQLAGTVNTEAFF.

The sample holds many counts of this clonotype. This sequence joins TRBV24-1 and TRBJ1-5; TRBD1 is a possible D gene (6 bases). From germline, CDR1 is KGHDR and CDR2 SFDVKD. The CDR3 covers 13 residues. Trimming left V 8 bases short and J 1 base short, with 8 bases between. The CDR3 sequence is CATMGGSNQPQHF. CDR3 nucleotides: TGTGCCACCATGGGGGGCAGCAATCAGCCCCAGCATTTT.

Regarding this clonotype: A single base separates this from a much larger clone, so it may be a read error. The chain carries TRBV20-1 and TRBJ2-5; the D gene is possibly TRBD2 (6 bases). Germline CDR1 reads DFQATT; CDR2 reads SNEGSKA (reference sequence). The CDR3 length is 15 residues. The DNA for the CDR3 is TGCAGTGCTAGTTTCGGGACGGCCCTCCGGGAGACCCAGTGCTTC. Its translation: CSASFGTALRETQCF.

This clonotype was detected ten times or more. This chain links TRBV20-1 with TRBJ2-1; 12 bases are shared with TRBD2. The V gene's germline CDR1 is DFQATT and CDR2 SNEGSKA (reference sequence). With 3 bases clipped from V and 5 bases from J, the junction kept 2 bases outside the gene matches. The CDR3 has 14 amino acids. CDR3 DNA sequence: TGCAGTGCTAGCCCTAGCGGGAGGGACAATGAGCAGTTCTTC. Amino acids: CSASPSGRDNEQFF.

At least ten counts were recorded for this clonotype. This chain links TRBV20-1 with TRBJ2-7; unclear D gene. Trimming took 6 bases from V and 5 from J, leaving 20 bases between them. This CDR3 region has 14 residues. Germline-derived CDR1 and CDR2 are DFQATT and SNEGSKA (reference sequence). The CDR3 is CSATRPMLSDEQYF. The CDR3 bases are TGCAGTGCCACCCGACCCATGCTGAGCGACGAGCAGTACTTC.

This clonotype came up many times. The chain recombines TRBV10-3 with TRBJ1-5; D remains ambiguous. Trimming removed 4 bases at V and 4 bases at J, with 8 bases between. The germline V gene encodes CDR1 ENHRY and CDR2 SYGVKD. The CDR3 extends over 13 amino acids. CDR3 sequence (DNA): TGTGCCATCAGTGCAGGATCGAATCAGCCCCAGCATTTT. It yields the protein CAISAGSNQPQHF.

This clonotype turned up a few times. The chain couples TRBV3-1 to TRBJ2-5; either TRBD1 or TRBD2 may supply D (5 bases each). Looked up from germline, CDR1 is LGHDT and CDR2 is YNNKEL (reference sequence). V was pared by 1 base and J by 0 bases, with 9 bases between. The CDR3 has 15 residues. The CDR3 here is CASSQGGAYQETQYF. The DNA for the CDR3 is TGTGCCAGCAGCCAAGGAGGGGCCTACCAAGAGACCCAGTACTTC.

The genes are TRBV10-3 and TRBJ2-1; 7 nucleotides agree with TRBD2. The CDR3 runs to 15 residues. J gave up 4 bases and V 4 bases, and 7 bases lay outside the gene matches. CDR1 and CDR2 from the germline V gene are ENHRY and SYGVKD. CDR3 DNA: TGTGCCATCAGTGGGGGCGGGAGAGGGTACAATGAGCAGTTCTTC. Residues: CAISGGGRGYNEQFF.

In this sample, this clonotype turned up many times. The chain carries TRBV7-2 and TRBJ1-1, with D unclear. Germline loops: CDR1 SGHTA, CDR2 FQGNSA. Trimming took 0 bases from V and 8 from J, leaving 10 bases between them. The CDR3 covers 13 residues. The CDR3 DNA reads TGTGCCAGCAGCTTAGCCCGGGAGCAGGAAGCTTTCTTT. Residues: CASSLAREQEAFF.

This clonotype was picked up many times. This CDR3 is CASSLDSGPNGYEQYF. The DNA for the CDR3 is TGCGCCAGCAGCTTGGATTCCGGGCCAAACGGCTACGAGCAGTACTTC. The rearrangement joins TRBV5-1 to TRBJ2-7; no clear D gene. V was shortened by 0 bases and J by 3 bases, with 16 bases between the two germline ends. The CDR3 consists of 16 residues. CDR1 SGHRS and CDR2 YFSETQ come from the germline V gene.

This clonotype was counted many times. The genes are TRBV10-2 and TRBJ1-6; D perhaps matches TRBD1 (5 bases). Trimming cost V 3 bases and J 5 bases, with 5 bases left between them. In germline, CDR1 is WSHSY, CDR2 SAAADI. This CDR3 contains 13 residues. The CDR3: CASSEQDNSPLHF. The CDR3 DNA follows: TGCGCCAGCAGTGAACAGGATAATTCACCCCTCCACTTT.

This clonotype occurred many times. This rearrangement joins TRBV6-5 to TRBJ2-3; weak D call: TRBD1 (5 bases). The CDR3 has 12 amino acids. Germline loops: CDR1 MNHEY, CDR2 SVGAGI. V lost 6 bases, J lost 6 bases, and 10 bases lay in between. CDR3 region: CASRSTADTQYF. The CDR3 nucleotides read TGTGCCAGCAGGTCGACAGCGGATACGCAGTATTTT.

This clonotype was recorded many times. The chain carries TRBV27 and TRBJ2-1; D gene unclear. This CDR3 contains 17 residues. Germline CDR1 is MNHEY and CDR2 is SMNVEV (reference sequence). Trimming removed 2 bases at V and 0 bases at J, with 14 bases between. The DNA for the CDR3 is TGTGCCAGCAGTTTAATTAGGCTAAGAAGCTCCTACAATGAGCAGTTCTTC. Encoded protein: CASSLIRLRSSYNEQFF.

The CDR3 here is CASSLSAKRNNEQFF. CDR3 coding DNA: TGTGCCAGCAGCTTATCGGCTAAACGAAACAATGAGCAGTTCTTC. The chain recombines TRBV7-2 with TRBJ2-1; D gene ambiguous. In germline, CDR1 is SGHTA, CDR2 FQGNSA. V was cut by 2 bases and J by 5 bases, with 13 bases left in between. There are 15 residues in the CDR3. Complete variable domain (other parts from reference TRBV7-2 and TRBJ2-1): GAGVSQSPSNKVTEKGKDVELRCDPISGHTALYWYRQSLGQGLEFLIYFQGNSAPDKSGLPSDRFSAERTGGSVSTLTIQRTQQEDSAVYLCASSLSAKRNNEQFFGPGTRLTVL.

This clonotype was seen at least ten times. The genes are TRBV30 and TRBJ2-1; TRBD2 matches at 14 bases. Unmatched junction bases numbered 7, after V lost 2 bases and J lost 1 base. Germline V gene lookup returns CDR1 GTSNPN and CDR2 SVGIG (reference sequence). The CDR3 runs 18 residues. The CDR3 region is CAWSSGTSGSTSYNEQFF. The CDR3 coding sequence is TGTGCCTGGAGTTCCGGGACTAGCGGGAGCACGTCCTACAATGAGCAGTTCTTC.

This chain joins TRBV5-4 and TRBJ2-3, with D perhaps being TRBD1 or TRBD2 (5 bases each). The V end lost 2 bases, the J end lost 2 bases, and 9 bases lay between the germline ends. Germline values: CDR1 SGHNT, CDR2 YYREEE (reference sequence). The CDR3 consists of 14 residues. This chain's CDR3 is CASSFGDLTDTQYF. DNA of the CDR3: TGTGCCAGCAGCTTCGGGGACCTCACAGATACGCAGTATTTT.

J is TRBJ2-7 and V is TRBV7-8; D is perhaps TRBD1 (6 bases). V was shortened by 5 bases and J by 3 bases, with 8 bases between the two germline ends. The V gene's germline CDR1 is SGHVS and CDR2 FQNEAQ. This CDR3 is 12 amino acids long. This CDR3 reads CASSEQGYEQYF. DNA of the CDR3: TGTGCCAGCAGCGAACAGGGCTACGAGCAGTACTTC.

This clonotype occurred many times. This chain joins TRBV18 and TRBJ2-7, with TRBD1 matching 7 bases. CDR3 length equals 14 residues. J gave up 4 bases and V 8 bases, and 11 bases lay outside the gene matches. In germline, CDR1 is KGHSH, CDR2 LQKENI. The CDR3 sequence: CASRAQGKEYEQYF. The CDR3 bases are TGTGCCAGCCGGGCACAGGGGAAAGAGTACGAGCAGTACTTC.

This clonotype was detected a few times. Here the CDR3 reads CASSEGQGAGFF. The CDR3 DNA reads as TGTGCCAGCAGTGAGGGACAGGGGGCTGGCTTCTTT. The chain couples TRBV25-1 to TRBJ1-1; TRBD1 aligns across 12 bases. Germline V gives CDR1 MGHDK, CDR2 SYGVNS. The CDR3 runs 12 residues. J was trimmed by 14 bases and V by 3 bases; bases with no gene match: 4.

The chain couples TRBV20-1 to TRBJ2-2, with 11 positions matching TRBD2. After removal of 6 bases from V and 5 bases from J, the junction contained 8 bases not matched to a gene. CDR1 is DFQATT, CDR2 SNEGSKA, per germline (reference sequence). The CDR3 runs 15 residues. This CDR3 is CSAGSGRAPTGELFF. The CDR3, as DNA: TGCAGTGCGGGTAGCGGGAGGGCCCCGACCGGGGAGCTGTTTTTT.

In its sample, this clonotype was seen many times. The CDR3 bases are TGTGCCAGTAGTACCCCACCAACCGACACCAAACTGTTTTTT. This gives the protein CASSTPPTDTKLFF. The chain recombines TRBV19 with TRBJ1-4; D not certain. V was pared by 4 bases and J by 11 bases, with 17 bases between. CDR3 size: 14 residues. Germline loops: CDR1 LNHDA, CDR2 SQIVND (reference sequence).

This clonotype has at least ten counts. This sequence joins TRBV11-2 and TRBJ1-1; D gene uncertain. CDR3 length: 13 residues. The V and J ends lost 5 bases and 3 bases respectively, with 10 bases between them. CDR1 SGHAT and CDR2 FQNNGV come from the germline V gene. The CDR3 sequence is CASSRLGYTEAFF. The CDR3 nucleotides are TGTGCCAGCAGCCGGTTGGGGTACACTGAAGCTTTCTTT.

This clonotype was observed at least ten times. This sequence joins TRBV9 and TRBJ2-1, with 8 bases that match TRBD1. The junction had 14 bases not matched to a gene; V was cut back by 4 bases and J by 5 bases. Germline CDR1 SGDLS, CDR2 YYNGEE. The CDR3 spans 17 residues. CDR3 loop: CASSSRSLGTGDNEQFF. In DNA, the CDR3 is TGTGCCAGCAGCTCGCGATCCCTGGGGACAGGAGACAATGAGCAGTTCTTC.